This T cell receptor (beta chain) was profiled in a study of graft-versus-host responses after intestinal transplantation (dated by TCRdb to the early 2020s). Study-level background: The transplants that recipients got were multivisceral, liver-intestinal, or isolated intestinal. Every recipient was given anti-thymocyte globulin induction, then maintenance tacrolimus and steroids for 2 to 4 years. Bulk TCR-beta CDR3 sequencing was used to track graft-versus-host and host-versus-graft alloreactive T cell clones in the graft, circulation and bone marrow after intestinal transplantation. To identify alloreactive clones, pre-transplant mixed lymphocyte reaction products were sequenced and then compared with unstimulated pre-transplant donor and recipient T cells. A cohort of some 24 intestinal transplant recipients, including one retransplant, was enrolled, and a few patients lacking pretransplant specimens were excluded. A peak of at least 4% donor T cells among recipient peripheral blood mononuclear cells was the definition used for donor T cell macrochimerism. Samples from a few later patients were sequenced in-house on an Illumina MiSeq with MiXCR processing rather than by the commercial service.

Dithiothreitol, EDTA incubations and collagenase D digestion were used to isolate intraepithelial and lamina propria lymphocytes from graft specimens. Bulk TCR-beta sequencing was performed on serial intestinal graft biopsy specimens collected as late as 600 days after transplant. Libraries were made using the immunoSEQ multiplex PCR assay. High-throughput TCR-beta CDR3 sequencing of genomic DNA from most patients was performed by Adaptive Biotechnologies. Per the original workflow: TCR sequencing data were retrieved from Adaptive's ImmunoSEQ software for some 19 patients, whereas a few other patients were processed with MiXCR and VDJtools. Because the origin of CDR3 nucleotide sequences shared between donor and recipient could not be assigned, those sequences were removed. Alloreactive clones required at least 2-fold expansion over unstimulated cells and minimum CFSE-low frequency of 0.002% (template counts) or 0.001% (read counts). Mappable clones were those detected in sequenced pre-transplant spleen, lymph node, or MLR CFSE-low populations of the donor or recipient. Cumulative frequency of alloreactive clones was calculated as a percentage of all sequences weighted by copy number. TCRdb limited this immuneACCESS table to in-frame rearrangements with V and J called. A share of clones is missing; checked studies link under half to unresolved V genes, and the rest is unexplained. Clone size and the V and J calls come from that table; the DNA yielded D and trimming. The sample table records approximately 15,000 clones; about 61% of these occur just once. Together, the top ten hold roughly 12% of the sample.

Note on this clone: Its antigen remains undetermined. Base qualities are missing; no much larger clone stands one base away.

Inclusive of the bounding cysteine and phenylalanine, the CDR3 is 16 residues long. CDR3 DNA is the only sequence kept; it has 48 bases, read in frame from the first base. V and J are truncated by 5 bases and 5 bases respectively, leaving an intervening sequence of 21 bases. CDR1 and CDR2 were assigned from the germline V gene (reference sequence) as LNHDA and SQIVND. The full study reports these points: Conclusions were limited by the relatively low number and heterogeneity of intestinal transplant patients. GvH clones turned up in recipient bone marrow, with some appearing earlier in ileal mucosa or blood, a pattern consistent with an intestinal mucosal origin. Peak levels of circulating GvH clones were associated with declines in HvG clones early after transplant. High GvH to HvG T cell clonal ratios were observed in the allografts of patients with donor T cell macrochimerism.

The rearrangement joined TRBV19 to TRBJ1-1; tentative D gene TRBD1, with 6 bases matching. Sequenced here: ileum tissue, sampled 524 days after transplant. This TCR came from a human patient who received an intestinal transplant, so some T cells may come from the graft donor. The CDR3 reads CASSPQTGGGATEAFF. The DNA sequence follows: TGTGCCAGTAGTCCTCAAACTGGGGGGGGCGCGACTGAAGCTTTCTTT. With the rest looked up from the reference TRBV19 and TRBJ1-1 genes rather than sequenced, the full variable domain is DGGITQSPKYLFRKEGQNVTLSCEQNLNHDAMYWYRQDPGQGLRLIYYSQIVNDFQKGDIAEGYSVSREKKESFPLTVTSAQKNPTAFYLCASSPQTGGGATEAFFGQGTRLTVV.